These T cell receptor beta chains were read from a single sample in a study of T cell responses to AZD1222 COVID-19 vaccine. Clones were sequenced by immunoSEQ multiplex PCR, and TCRdb holds only the in-frame ones, with some missing. Among approximately 220,000 clones listed, approximately 94% were seen once. The material sequenced was peripheral blood, taken on day 0 of MenACWY control vaccination. The receptors come from an adult in good health. The conserved cysteine and the conserved F or W are not part of the CDR3 here. The D gene is left open where the match is weak. Clone size is not always given. Where it is, it says once, few, many or a class for expanded clones.

j_call clone_size d_call v_call cdr3_length cdr3_aa
TRBJ1-1 - TRBD1 TRBV30 14 AWGRGADRANTEAF
TRBJ1-2 few - TRBV6-5 11 ASSYGIGSRYT
TRBJ1-2 - - TRBV27 12 ASSLSGRFYGYT
TRBJ2-3 - - TRBV7-9 12 ASSLMGPANTQY
TRBJ2-1 - TRBD2 TRBV5-1 13 ASSLGLAGDNEQF
TRBJ2-7 - - TRBV11-2 10 ASSLLDLEQY
TRBJ2-1 - - TRBV12-5 13 ASGLGLGLNNEQF
TRBJ2-5 - TRBD2 TRBV4-2 13 ASSQDTGGLGTQY
TRBJ1-6 once TRBD1 TRBV4-2 12 ASSQETGNSPLH
TRBJ1-1 - - TRBV3-1/TRBV3-2 12 ASSQSGMNTEAF
TRBJ1-3 - - TRBV18 11 ASSPDRGNTIY
TRBJ1-4 - - TRBV6-5 12 ASSRDGGEAKLF
TRBJ2-1 once TRBD2 TRBV18 14 ASSPQVAGRYNEQF
TRBJ2-3 - - TRBV24-1 12 ATRGQGSTDTQY
TRBJ1-3 - - TRBV4-3 15 ASSLEVRQAAGNTIY
TRBJ2-7 - TRBD1 TRBV7-2 17 ASSGPRGQGDSRTWEQY
TRBJ1-6 once - TRBV7-9 13 ASSFGDFYNSPLH
TRBJ1-1 once - TRBV19 14 ASSPRPGVMNTEAF
TRBJ1-6 - TRBD1 TRBV19 14 ASFPGQGKLVSPLH
TRBJ2-5 - TRBD1 TRBV18 14 ASSPGTGDLEKTQY
TRBJ1-1 once - TRBV12-3/TRBV12-4 11 ASSFDGDTEAF
TRBJ1-2 - - TRBV28 10 ASSKDVAGYT
TRBJ1-5 - - TRBV7-8 11 ASSPGSNQPQH
TRBJ2-5 once TRBD1 TRBV2 13 ASRLTGLGQETQY
TRBJ1-6 few - TRBV11-2 16 ASSLNRVGGSNNSPLH
TRBJ2-1 - - TRBV3-1/TRBV3-2 14 ASSQGSVSSYNEQF
TRBJ1-1 once - TRBV7-9 14 ASSSNMGQGKAEAF
TRBJ1-1 - - TRBV5-1 13 ASSPTSTGNTEAF
TRBJ2-7 - - TRBV5-7 13 ASSLAVGDAYEQY
TRBJ2-1 - - TRBV4-2 14 ASSQGVTGSYNEQF
TRBJ1-1 - - TRBV30 11 ARLTGKNTEAF
TRBJ1-4 once TRBD1 TRBV5-4 13 ASSWGQGAGEKLF
TRBJ1-1 - TRBD1 TRBV30 12 AWSKTGGNTEAF
TRBJ2-7 - - TRBV18 14 ASSPLPGFSSYEQY
TRBJ2-3 - TRBD2 TRBV18 17 ASSLLNRLAGGQSDTQY
TRBJ1-4 - - TRBV6-5 12 ASRNTATNEKLF
TRBJ1-2 - - TRBV7-2 10 ASSAARGGYT
TRBJ1-5 - - TRBV18 11 ASSPDGNQPQH
TRBJ2-1 - TRBD2 TRBV7-9 14 ASSFVLAGDYNEQF
TRBJ1-6 - - TRBV28 12 ASSGGFGNSPLH
TRBJ1-2 - - TRBV7-9 10 ASSRDSYGYT
TRBJ1-3 - - TRBV30 11 AWIEGSGNTIY
TRBJ1-2 - - TRBV19 11 ASKGRGERGYT
TRBJ1-2 - - TRBV12-3/TRBV12-4 11 ASLTGGLGGYT
TRBJ2-1 once TRBD1 TRBV19 14 ASMPNRGSSYNEQF
TRBJ1-1 - - TRBV28 13 ASRGTGLLNTEAF
TRBJ1-1 - - TRBV3-1/TRBV3-2 13 ASSRRGRANTEAF
TRBJ1-5 - - TRBV28 13 ASSLGGRRMKPQH
TRBJ2-3 - TRBD1 TRBV11-1 14 ASSYTGGLSTDTQY
TRBJ2-3 medium-sized - TRBV14 13 ASSRRTSSTDTQY
TRBJ2-6 - - TRBV19 13 ASSIGYSGANVLT
TRBJ1-1 - TRBD1 TRBV5-5 13 ASSSGQRMNTEAF
TRBJ2-3 - - TRBV6-6 11 ASHTPATDTQY
TRBJ1-2 once - TRBV5-6 12 ASSFQDTYYGYT
TRBJ1-6 - - TRBV13 10 ASSVRISALH
TRBJ2-3 - - TRBV7-2 10 ASSLSIDTQY
TRBJ2-5 - - TRBV5-4 13 ASSLRDTALETQY
TRBJ1-2 - - TRBV27 13 ASSLRPDGFVGYT